This T cell receptor (beta chain) was sequenced in a study of T cell responses to AZD1222 COVID-19 vaccine (dated by TCRdb to 2020 to 2023). Background for the entire study: AZD1222 recipients given second doses at about 4 weeks or at about 12 weeks were pooled, since spike-specific TCR depth and breadth were not found to differ between the two schedules. A total of approximately 240 trial participants underwent TCR sequencing, of whom about 200 had received two doses of AZD1222 and 26 had received two doses of the MenACWY control vaccine. Trial participants were enrolled by age into 18-55, 56-69 and 70-plus year subgroups, with around 150, 28 and 57 TCR-sequenced participants respectively. The investigation overall reported the following: Participants were mostly white British and included more females than males, and it was suggested by the authors that clonal diversity may have been underestimated. After two AZD1222 doses, spike-specific TCR breadth and depth were significantly higher than at day 0 and than in MenACWY recipients. Conclusions about previously exposed vaccinees are limited because only six or seven AZD1222 recipients were SARS-CoV-2 seropositive at baseline. Reportedly, close to half of the unique spike-specific TCRs recognized epitopes lying outside the regions that are mutated in the B.1.351 and B.1.1.7 variants. No day 14 peak-response samples were available, so repertoires were characterized only after the peak T cell response. The 56-69-year group was small, and its depth increase did not reach significance, likely because of low power. The whole spike protein was spanned by vaccine-associated CD4 TCRs, and dominant responses were seen in regions 160-218 and 743-854.

The CDR3 regions of human TCRbeta chains were analyzed by immunosequencing. As for the original processing: Repertoire TCRs were checked for matches against a reference library of SARS-CoV-2-specific TCRs that had been generated using the MIRA antigen-specificity platform. Breadth was defined as the fraction of unique TCRs that were SARS-CoV-2-associated, and depth was defined as the fraction of total T cells that were SARS-CoV-2-associated. Using the MIRA data, every spike-specific TCR was mapped to the spike region that the TCR reacted to and assigned to either a CD4 or a CD8 class. Log10-transformed breadth and depth values were compared by one-way ANOVA with Sidak's multiple comparisons tests. TCRdb mirrors the immuneACCESS table, restricted to in-frame sequences. Some clones are absent from its copies; in checked studies, under half trace to an unresolved V gene, and the reason for the others is unknown. V, J and clone size were drawn from that table, and D and trimming were deduced from the DNA. This sample comprises about 130,000 clones, about 87% of them detected only once. Of the sample, under 2.5% is held by the ten largest clones.

Reading the germline V gene (reference sequence) gives CDR1 LNHDA and CDR2 SQIVND. The CDR3 spans 18 residues, from the cysteine through the phenylalanine. Just the 54-base CDR3 DNA is kept, in frame starting at base 1. The junction carries 24 bases between V and J, which are trimmed by 5 bases and 4 bases respectively. As concerns this clone: The antigen it binds to is not known. There are no base qualities to consult, and no much larger clone falls within one base.

What the time point label conveys for this sample: baseline before first vaccination. Samples from vaccinated people were obtained from the UK trials COV001 and COV002, which included a single-blind randomized controlled phase 2/3 trial of AZD1222 (ChAdOx1 nCoV-19) in healthy adults. Trial participant PBMC samples were collected at day 0 and day 28 after the second dose for TCRbeta chain sequencing. The chain joins TRBV19 to TRBJ1-3; the D region possibly corresponds to TRBD1 (5 bases align). This clonotype originated in an adult in good health. The sequencing here drew on peripheral blood, taken on day 0 of AZD1222 vaccination. The CDR3 corresponds to CASSSPHDSRISGNTIYF. At the DNA level, the sequence is TGTGCCAGTAGTTCTCCCCACGACAGCCGGATATCGGGAAACACCATATATTTT.